The T cell receptor (beta chain) under discussion was sequenced for a study of Graves' ophthalmopathy and Graves' hyperthyroidism. Study-wide points: Blood also carried most expanded thyroid clonotypes exceeding 0.001 frequency.

This clonotype was observed a few times. Its antigen remains unknown. Amplification from RNA transcripts yielded the TCR beta CDR3 regions. First-round RT-PCR used HTBI primers; second-round multiplex PCR followed. TCRdb used MiXCR to reprocess the multiplex PCR reads, holding one entry per CDR3 protein. The sample shows about 740,000 distinct CDR3 sequences, roughly 40% of them seen only once. Sequencing was performed on peripheral blood. The sequence derives from an adult man with Graves' ophthalmopathy.

The chain's CDR3 is CASSLAAGTGNTGELFF. The CDR3 bases are TGTGCCAGCAGCTTAGCAGCCGGGACAGGGAACACCGGGGAGCTGTTTTTT. The chain recombines TRBV7-9 with TRBJ2-2; TRBD1 matches 8 bases. The CDR3 totals 17 residues. In germline, CDR1 is SEHNR, CDR2 FQNEAQ (reference sequence). V dropped 0 bases and J dropped 1; count of bases not matched to a gene: 4.